This TCR beta chain was observed in a study of blood T cells in healthy people across ages. Combining a sample-barcoded 5' primer with a J-beta primer mix, a second PCR ran for roughly 7 to 11 cycles. TCRdb analysed the 5' RACE reads with MiXCR anew, one entry per CDR3 protein. In the table there are under 1,100,000 distinct CDR3 sequences, roughly a quarter of which are singletons. In its sample, this clonotype was seen a few times. The antigen remains unidentified. Overall study results and limits: Estimated diversity across one million T cells was deemed an underestimate.

This same sample was also part of a study on T cells of mothers and their children.

This TCR was sampled from a girl aged 2 to 10 in good health. Sequencing input: blood.

This CDR3 reads CASSSPNSGSGHEQYF. CDR3 nucleotide sequence: TGTGCCAGCAGTTCCCCAAATAGCGGGAGTGGGCACGAGCAGTACTTC. The gene calls are TRBV12-3 or TRBV12-4 and TRBJ2-7, with TRBD2 matching over 9 bases. V lost 4 bases and J lost 5; bases outside the gene matches: 12. The CDR3 length is 16 residues.